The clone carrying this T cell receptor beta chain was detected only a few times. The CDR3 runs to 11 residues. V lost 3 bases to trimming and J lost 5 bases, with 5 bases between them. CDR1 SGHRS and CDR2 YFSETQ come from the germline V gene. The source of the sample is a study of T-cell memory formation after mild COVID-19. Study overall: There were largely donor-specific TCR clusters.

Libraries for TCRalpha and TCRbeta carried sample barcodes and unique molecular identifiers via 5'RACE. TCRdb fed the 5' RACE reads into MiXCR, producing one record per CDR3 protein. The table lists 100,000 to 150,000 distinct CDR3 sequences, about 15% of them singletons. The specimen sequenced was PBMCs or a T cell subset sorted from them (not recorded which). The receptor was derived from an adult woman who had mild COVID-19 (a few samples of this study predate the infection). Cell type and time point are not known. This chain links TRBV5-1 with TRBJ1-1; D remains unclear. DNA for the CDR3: TGCGCCAGCAGCTCAGAAACTGAAGCTTTCTTT. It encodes CASSSETEAFF.